Listed below are T cell receptor beta chains from one sample, sequenced in a study of T cells in localized non-small cell lung cancer. The method was immunoSEQ multiplex PCR; TCRdb's version includes in-frame clones alone and lacks a portion of them. Here the sample spans 53,000 or so clones, roughly nine tenths being singletons. Material: peripheral blood, obtained before any cancer treatment. These receptors came from a man between 40 and 70 years old with stage I lung adenocarcinoma. The CDR3 runs from the conserved cysteine through the conserved F or W. D genes are given only for firm matches. Clone size appears in some rows only: once, few, many, or a class for an expanded clone.

15 | . | TRBJ2-2 | . | TRBV27 | CASSLGPSNTGELFF | TGTGCCAGCAGTTTGGGCCCATCGAACACCGGGGAGCTGTTTTTT
15 | once | TRBJ2-3 | . | TRBV7-9 | CASSLGSSATDTQYF | TGTGCCAGCAGCTTAGGTTCTAGCGCCACAGATACGCAGTATTTT
16 | . | TRBJ2-1 | TRBD2 | TRBV27 | CASSYGTSGSLREQFF | TGTGCCAGCAGTTACGGGACTAGCGGGAGTTTGCGTGAGCAGTTCTTC
14 | . | TRBJ1-1 | TRBD1 | TRBV7-2 | CTSSFADRGTEAFF | TGTACCAGCAGCTTTGCGGACAGGGGCACTGAAGCTTTCTTT
14 | . | TRBJ2-5 | TRBD1 | TRBV9 | CASSIPGQWETQYF | TGTGCCAGCAGCATACCGGGACAGTGGGAGACCCAGTACTTC
16 | . | TRBJ2-3 | . | TRBV18 | CASSPIPPSSTDTQYF | TGTGCCAGCTCACCAATTCCACCATCTAGCACAGATACGCAGTATTTT
18 | once | TRBJ2-1 | TRBD2 | TRBV11-3 | CASSSLRREGSSYNEQFF | TGTGCCAGCAGTTCCCTTAGGCGGGAGGGAAGCTCCTACAATGAGCAGTTCTTC
14 | . | TRBJ2-7 | . | TRBV6-5 | CASNVVQDLYEQYF | TGTGCCAGCAATGTTGTACAGGACCTGTACGAGCAGTACTTC
14 | . | TRBJ1-2 | . | TRBV6-5 | CASSFQGTYYGYTF | TGTGCCAGCAGTTTCCAGGGGACCTACTATGGCTACACCTTC
15 | . | TRBJ2-5 | TRBD1 | TRBV6-1 | CASRPTDRGGKTQYF | TGTGCCAGCAGGCCCACGGACAGGGGGGGAAAGACCCAGTACTTC
14 | . | TRBJ1-1 | TRBD1 | TRBV19 | CASRQGPENTEAFF | TGTGCCAGTAGACAGGGGCCGGAGAACACTGAAGCTTTCTTT
15 | once | TRBJ2-7 | . | TRBV5-5 | CASSWALSTRGEQYF | TGTGCCAGCAGCTGGGCGCTGTCCACCCGTGGGGAGCAGTACTTC
13 | . | TRBJ1-1 | . | TRBV9 | CASSVGSNTEAFF | TGTGCCAGCAGCGTAGGGTCAAACACTGAAGCTTTCTTT
13 | . | TRBJ1-2 | . | TRBV5-6 | CASSLGHNYGYTF | TGTGCCAGCAGCTTGGGACATAACTATGGCTACACCTTC
13 | . | TRBJ2-2 | . | TRBV29-1 | CSVEVSNTGELFF | TGCAGCGTTGAGGTTTCCAACACCGGGGAGCTGTTTTTT
17 | . | TRBJ1-3 | . | TRBV4-1 | CASSQERDWDSGNTIYF | TGCGCCAGCAGCCAAGAAAGGGATTGGGACTCTGGAAACACCATATATTTT
14 | . | TRBJ1-5 | . | TRBV7-6 | CASSLEAPLKPQHF | TGTGCCAGCAGCTTAGAGGCCCCTCTAAAGCCCCAGCATTTT
17 | . | TRBJ1-2 | . | TRBV9 | CASSLNSRGVADYGYTF | TGTGCCAGCAGCCTAAACTCTCGGGGGGTTGCGGACTATGGCTACACCTTC
18 | . | TRBJ2-7 | TRBD2 | TRBV10-2 | CASSERRTGLAGGYEQYF | TGCGCCAGCAGTGAAAGAAGAACGGGACTAGCGGGAGGTTACGAGCAGTACTTC
15 | . | TRBJ1-3 | . | TRBV18 | CASSETGYSGNTIYF | TGTGCCAGCTCAGAAACAGGATACTCTGGAAACACCATATATTTT
14 | once | TRBJ1-2 | TRBD1 | TRBV7-2 | CASSFDAPGQNYTF | TGTGCCAGCAGCTTCGACGCCCCGGGACAGAATTACACCTTC
13 | . | TRBJ2-1 | TRBD2 | TRBV7-6 | CASSLARGNEQLF | TGTGCCAGCAGCTTAGCGCGGGGGAATGAGCAGCTCTTC
13 | . | TRBJ1-1 | . | TRBV7-9 | CASSPYDGPEAFF | TGTGCCAGCAGCCCCTATGACGGCCCTGAAGCTTTCTTT
15 | . | TRBJ1-2 | . | TRBV4-1 | CASSQVVFGWTGYTF | TGCGCCAGCAGCCAAGTAGTCTTCGGTTGGACAGGCTACACCTTC
14 | . | TRBJ2-7 | TRBD1 | TRBV19 | CASRNRDRGGEQYF | TGTGCCAGTAGAAATCGGGACAGGGGAGGGGAGCAGTACTTC
14 | . | TRBJ2-1 | . | TRBV6-1 | CASSGIGRNNEQFF | TGTGCCAGCAGTGGGATTGGACGAAACAATGAGCAGTTCTTC
17 | . | TRBJ2-1 | TRBD1 | TRBV4-1 | CASSQFWLGTGVREQFF | TGCGCCAGCAGCCAATTCTGGTTGGGGACAGGAGTGCGTGAGCAGTTCTTC
15 | large | TRBJ2-5 | . | TRBV12-5 | CASGLVLSPGETQYF | TGTGCTAGTGGTTTGGTACTCAGCCCGGGAGAGACCCAGTACTTC
13 | . | TRBJ1-1 | . | TRBV5-5 | CASSLVVNTEAFF | TGTGCCAGCAGCTTGGTAGTGAACACTGAAGCTTTCTTT
14 | . | TRBJ2-1 | . | TRBV19 | CASSRDNSYNEQFF | TGTGCCAGTTCACGGGACAACTCCTACAATGAGCAGTTCTTC
17 | . | TRBJ2-7 | . | TRBV7-8 | CASSQYVGRLSSYEQYF | TGTGCCAGCAGCCAGTATGTGGGGCGCTTGAGCTCCTACGAGCAGTACTTC